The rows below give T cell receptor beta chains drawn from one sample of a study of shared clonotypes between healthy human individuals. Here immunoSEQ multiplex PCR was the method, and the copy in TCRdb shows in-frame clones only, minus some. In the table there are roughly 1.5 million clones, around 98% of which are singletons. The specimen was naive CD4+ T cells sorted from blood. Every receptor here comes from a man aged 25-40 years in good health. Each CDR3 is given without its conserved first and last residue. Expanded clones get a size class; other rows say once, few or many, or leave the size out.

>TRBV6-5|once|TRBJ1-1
ASSYSRGTNTEAF
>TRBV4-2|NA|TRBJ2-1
ASSQEEGTLSYNEQF
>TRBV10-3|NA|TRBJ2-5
AIKSGTSQETQY
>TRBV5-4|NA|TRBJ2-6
ASSSEVAGANVLT
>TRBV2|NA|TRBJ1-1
ASSYDRGQTEAF
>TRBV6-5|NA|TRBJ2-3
ASSYSRPTDTQY
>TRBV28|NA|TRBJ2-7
ASNPGPAYEQY
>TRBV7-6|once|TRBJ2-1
ASRLGGAYNEQF
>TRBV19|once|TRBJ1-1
ASSITRTAAMNTEAF
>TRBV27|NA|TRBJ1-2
ASRHLRSGYGYT
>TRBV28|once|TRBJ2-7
ASSGSGTGGTREQY
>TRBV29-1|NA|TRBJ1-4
SGVWGPNEKLF
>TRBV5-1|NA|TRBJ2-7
ASSSRGPYEQY
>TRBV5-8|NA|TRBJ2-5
ASSAGLAGPIGGETQY
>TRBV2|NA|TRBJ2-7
ASSFGQGVPYEQY
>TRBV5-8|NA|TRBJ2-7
ASGLVLRDEQY
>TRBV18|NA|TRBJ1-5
ASSPGIGGNQPQH
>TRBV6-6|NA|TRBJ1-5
ASRDLGQGNQPQH
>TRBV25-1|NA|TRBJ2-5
ASGRQGEETQY
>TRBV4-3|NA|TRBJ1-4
ASSPQSGTTNEKLF
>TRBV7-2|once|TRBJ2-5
ASSLAGGGGQETQY
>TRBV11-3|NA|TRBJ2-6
ASSLSRAGANVLT
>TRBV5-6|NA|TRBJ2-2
ASSSGPGQVTSGELF
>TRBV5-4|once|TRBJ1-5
ASSLAGRVLPQH
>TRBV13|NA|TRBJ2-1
ASSLGPGLSNEQF
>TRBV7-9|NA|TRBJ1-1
ASSSIQGASTEAF
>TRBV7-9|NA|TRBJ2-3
ASSSGLAGNTQY
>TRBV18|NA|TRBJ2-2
ASSPIGTSGPTGELF
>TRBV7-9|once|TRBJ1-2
ASSSQGVLYGYT
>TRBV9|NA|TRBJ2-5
ASSVTSYQTQH
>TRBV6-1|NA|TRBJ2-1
ASSGDISRNEQF
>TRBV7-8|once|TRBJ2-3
ASSFNAGGNTDTQY
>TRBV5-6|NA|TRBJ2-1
ASSLPPLAGGGNEQF
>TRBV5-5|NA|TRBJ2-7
ASSSTGQGVHEQY
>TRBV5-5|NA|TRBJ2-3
ASSRDGGGTDTQY
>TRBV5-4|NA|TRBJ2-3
ASSYRGGTDTQY
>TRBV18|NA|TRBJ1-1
ASSPLDTEAF
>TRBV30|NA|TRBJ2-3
AWTQLASTDTQY
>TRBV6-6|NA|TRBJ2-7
ASSYSAQSYEQY
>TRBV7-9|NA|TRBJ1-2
ASSLGLAQDRGYT
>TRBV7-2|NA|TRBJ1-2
ASTRTGDYGYT
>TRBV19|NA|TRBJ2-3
ASRFRGSTDTQY
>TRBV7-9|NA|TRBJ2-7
ASSLVGSGGFGEQY
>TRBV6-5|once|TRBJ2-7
ASSYSRTTYEQY
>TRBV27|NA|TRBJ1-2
ASRIVGTGGAAGYT
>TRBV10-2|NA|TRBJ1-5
ASSDSRGQPQH